The 6 T cell receptor beta chains below come from one sample, sequenced in a study of blood T cell repertoires in COVID-19. This table comes from immunoSEQ multiplex PCR, and its TCRdb copy is limited to in-frame clones, with some not included. This sample has about 250,000 clones, with roughly 90% found just once. The specimen sequenced was PBMCs or T cells enriched from blood (not recorded which). These receptors were taken from a woman between 45 and 65 years old who had recovered from COVID-19.

Of note for this clone: Here the CDR3 omits its conserved ending phenylalanine or tryptophan, so a read error is the likely source. The J gene is TRBJ2-7, the V gene TRBV27; 7 positions agree with TRBD1. Looked up from germline, CDR1 is MNHEY and CDR2 is SMNVEV (reference sequence). This CDR3 is 13 amino acids long. V dropped 6 bases and J dropped 6; count of bases not matched to a gene: 8. The CDR3 sequence: CASRERTGAEQYY. CDR3 nucleotides: TGTGCCAGCAGGGAGCGAACAGGGGCCGAGCAGTACTAC.

This clone was detected a few times. The gene calls are TRBV5-1 and TRBJ1-1; D is unresolved. CDR3 length: 16 amino acids. The V gene lost 0 bases and the J gene lost 1 base, with 13 bases spanning the gap. Germline V CDR1 and CDR2: SGHRS, YFSETQ. DNA for the CDR3: TGCGCCAGCAGCTTGGCCGCCGGGTTGGGGAACACTGAAGCTTTCTTT. It translates to CASSLAAGLGNTEAFF.

V usage is TRBV28 and J usage is TRBJ2-1; 8 bases are shared with TRBD1. The germline gives CDR1 MDHEN, CDR2 SYDVKM. V gave up 5 bases and J gave up 7 bases; unmatched junction bases: 13. The length of the CDR3 is 16 residues. The CDR3, as DNA: TGTGCCAGCAGTCCGACGGATGGACAGGGAAGGAATGAGCAGTTCTTC. It translates to CASSPTDGQGRNEQFF.

The chain carries TRBV6-2 or TRBV6-3 and TRBJ2-2; D is perhaps TRBD1 (5 bases). Trimming removed 5 bases from V and 4 bases from J, with 11 bases in between. The CDR3 length is 14 residues. CDR1 and CDR2 from the germline V gene are MNHEY and SVGEGT. The chain's CDR3 is CASSPRVGTGELFF. The CDR3, as DNA: TGTGCCAGCAGTCCCAGGGTGGGCACCGGGGAGCTGTTTTTT.

The genes are TRBV9 and TRBJ2-1, with 9 bases identical to TRBD2. The length of the CDR3 is 15 residues. Trimming removed 0 bases from V and 4 bases from J; junction bases left unmatched: 2. From germline, CDR1 is SGDLS and CDR2 YYNGEE. The CDR3: CASSVDSGGYNEQFF. CDR3 sequence (DNA): TGTGCCAGCAGCGTAGATAGCGGGGGTTACAATGAGCAGTTCTTC.

The gene calls are TRBV19 and TRBJ1-2; 7 nucleotides align to TRBD1. Trimming at V came to 4 bases and at J to 2 bases, leaving 1 base not matched to a gene. Germline V gives CDR1 LNHDA, CDR2 SQIVND (reference sequence). The CDR3 consists of 13 residues. CDR3 DNA: TGTGCCAGTAGTAGGGACAGCAACTATGGCTACACCTTC. It translates to CASSRDSNYGYTF.